The clone carrying this TCR beta chain was detected only a few times. What it binds is not known. The sample belongs to a study of cytomegalovirus exposure and HLA in healthy donors. Study-wide context: Some 200 million T cells yielded more than 90 million unique TCR beta sequences in earlier analysis. Overall study results and limits: 87-base-pair reads could not separate some V segments, including TRBV6-2 and TRBV6-3. Per a later analysis, 16,951 TCR beta sequences showed association with HLA alleles at 0.05 false discovery rate.

Germline values: CDR1 MNHNS, CDR2 SASEGT. The CDR3 consists of 14 residues. Germline trimming cut 7 bases from V and 3 bases from J; bases unmatched to any gene: 5. The PCR contained 60 Vbeta and 13 Jbeta primers. Data came from immunoSEQ multiplex PCR; TCRdb stores just in-frame clones and leaves some out. The table includes around 99,000 clones, 74% detected once. The sample was PBMCs. The rearrangement joins TRBV6-1 to TRBJ2-3; 9 bases agree with TRBD1. This clonotype was obtained from a woman aged 40 to 55 in good health and CMV-seropositive. The CDR3 sequence: CASMDRGRTDTQYF. The CDR3 nucleotides are TGTGCCAGCATGGACAGGGGTCGGACAGATACGCAGTATTTT.